This T cell receptor (beta chain) was captured by sequencing in a study of Tregs in tolerant kidney transplant recipients. Looked up from germline, CDR1 is SEHNR and CDR2 is FQNEAQ (reference sequence). The germline V and J ends were trimmed by 2 bases and 4 bases, with 8 bases remaining between them. The CDR3 contains 13 residues. As concerns this clone: Antigen specificity is unknown.

Findings and caveats of the study: The most relevant donor-specific Treg TCRbeta repertoire apparently came from expansion with activated donor B cells. Donor-specific Treg expansion exceeded global Treg expansion in tolerant patients, suggesting antigen drive. Findings come from small patient numbers and require larger validation.

CD4+CD25+CD127- Tregs, CD4+CD25- non-Tregs, CD4 and CD8 cells were sorted. Some clones are missing from TCRdb's copy, which holds only in-frame ones; the method was immunoSEQ multiplex PCR. The table records about 110,000 clones, roughly 89% of them present only once. The TCR was taken from a human donor who received a combined kidney and bone marrow transplant. The chain carries TRBV7-9 and TRBJ2-5; D is ambiguous. Sequenced here: CD4+ T cells from blood, sampled before the transplant. The CDR3 nucleotides read TGTGCCAGCAGCTTACAGAGGTCAGAGACCCAGTACTTC. This encodes CASSLQRSETQYF.